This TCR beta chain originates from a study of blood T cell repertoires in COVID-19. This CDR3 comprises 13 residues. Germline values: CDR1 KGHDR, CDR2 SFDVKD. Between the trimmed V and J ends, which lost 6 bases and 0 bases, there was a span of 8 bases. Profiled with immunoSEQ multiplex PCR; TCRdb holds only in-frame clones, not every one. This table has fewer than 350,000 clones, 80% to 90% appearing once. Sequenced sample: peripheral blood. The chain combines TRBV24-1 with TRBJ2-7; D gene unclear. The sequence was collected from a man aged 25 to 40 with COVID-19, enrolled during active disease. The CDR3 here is CATSQAGSYEQYF. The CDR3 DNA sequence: TGTGCCACCAGTCAGGCCGGCTCCTACGAGCAGTACTTC.